A few counts support the clone carrying this T cell receptor (beta chain). This entry is derived from a study of patients and donors after allogeneic stem cell transplantation. One entry per CDR3 protein, called by TCRdb with MiXCR from the RT-PCR reads. Of roughly 880,000 distinct CDR3 sequences listed, roughly 17% are singletons. The CDR3 totals 13 residues. From germline, CDR1 is SEHNR and CDR2 FQNEAQ (reference sequence). V lost 9 bases, J lost 13 bases, and 19 bases lay in between. Material: blood, either unsorted or a sorted T cell fraction (not recorded which). The chain employs TRBV7-9 and TRBJ1-6; possible D gene TRBD1, 6 bases. This TCR was sampled from a human donor who was either an allogeneic HSCT recipient or a stem cell or donor lymphocyte infusion donor (not recorded which). It is not recorded whose cells these are; they may come from a transplant donor. The CDR3 sequence is CASRTEGFSPLHF. The CDR3 coding sequence is TGTGCCAGTAGGACAGAGGGATTCTCGCCCCTCCACTTT.